The 7 T cell receptor beta chains given below trace back to one sample, sequenced in a study of T cell repertoires in ileal Crohn's disease. Time point specified: inflamed ileum from the surgical specimen. Using immunoSEQ multiplex PCR, the repertoire was profiled, and TCRdb retains in-frame clones only, with some absent. The table lists some 710 clones, about 97% of them singletons. The sample consisted of ileal tissue. The receptors here all came from an adult with Crohn's disease.

Written as DNA, the CDR3 is TGCGCCAGCAGCTTGGTGTTTACACAGCTGTTTTTT. Amino acid sequence: CASSLVFTQLFF. The chain has TRBV5-1 and TRBJ2-2; D gene ambiguous. This CDR3 is built from 12 residues. Per the germline V gene, CDR1 is SGHRS and CDR2 is YFSETQ. The V gene lost 0 bases and the J gene lost 12 bases, with 9 bases spanning the gap. Variable domain in full (rest from reference TRBV5-1 and TRBJ2-2): KAGVTQTPRYLIKTRGQQVTLSCSPISGHRSVSWYQQTPGQGLQFLFEYFSETQRNKGNFPGRFSGRQFSNSRSEMNVSTLELGDSALYLCASSLVFTQLFFGEGSRLTVL.

This sequence joins TRBV6-1 and TRBJ2-7; D is uncertain. V dropped 2 bases and J dropped 2 bases, with 10 bases sitting between them. Germline assignment: CDR1 MNHNS and CDR2 SASEGT. There are 14 residues in the CDR3. CDR3 nucleotides: TGTGCCAGCAGTGAAAGGGTGGAACCCTACGAGCAGTACGTC. Translating it yields CASSERVEPYEQYV.

The chain carries TRBV6-4 and TRBJ1-4; the D gene is possibly TRBD1 (6 bases). V dropped 1 base and J dropped 8 bases, with 14 bases sitting between them. CDR3 length: 15 residues. Germline V lookup: CDR1 MRHNA, CDR2 SNTAGT. CDR3 protein: CASSDLGGIEEKLFF. CDR3 DNA sequence: TGTGCCAGCAGTGACTTAGGGGGTATTGAGGAAAAACTGTTTTTT.

The chain employs TRBV11-2 and TRBJ1-2, with a tentative D call TRBD1 (5 bases). V shed 4 bases and J shed 8 bases, with 17 bases lying between them. Looked up from germline, CDR1 is SGHAT and CDR2 is FQNNGV. The length of the CDR3 is 14 residues. The CDR3 loop is CASSSRQSLGGYTF. Here the CDR3 DNA reads TGTGCCAGCAGCTCGCGACAGTCCCTGGGGGGCTACACCTTC.

The CDR3 spells CASSPGSAGLWNEQFF. CDR3 coding DNA: TGTGCCAGCAGCCCCGGGTCGGCAGGCCTTTGGAATGAGCAGTTCTTC. The chain couples TRBV28 to TRBJ2-1; D not certain. V shed 6 bases and J shed 7 bases, with 22 bases lying between them. CDR1 MDHEN and CDR2 SYDVKM come from the germline V gene. The CDR3 sequence is 16 residues long. Variable domain in full (rest from reference TRBV28 and TRBJ2-1): DVKVTQSSRYLVKRTGEKVFLECVQDMDHENMFWYRQDPGLGLRLIYFSYDVKMKEKGDIPEGYSVSREKKERFSLILESASTNQTSMYLCASSPGSAGLWNEQFFGPGTRLTVL.

The chain couples TRBV27 to TRBJ1-6; 7 nucleotides agree with TRBD1. V lost 5 bases and J lost 4; bases outside the gene matches: 5. This CDR3 contains 15 residues. Per germline, CDR1 MNHEY and CDR2 SMNVEV (reference sequence). The CDR3 DNA sequence: TGTGCCAGCAGTCCCAGGGGGTCGTATAATTCACCCCTCCACTTT. Its translation: CASSPRGSYNSPLHF.

The chain combines TRBV7-2 with TRBJ2-7; TRBD2 matches at 8 bases. The CDR3 runs 15 residues. Germline CDR1 reads SGHTA; CDR2 reads FQGNSA. Trimming at V came to 0 bases and at J to 2 bases, leaving 3 bases not matched to a gene. In nucleotides, the CDR3 is TGTGCCAGCAGCTTAGCGGCGGGACTAGCCTACGAGCAGTACGTC. Its translation: CASSLAAGLAYEQYV.